This T cell receptor beta chain appears in the sequencing data of a study of beta chain features in type 1 diabetes. Whole-study context: Sorted cells from all samples, numbering approximately 100 million, were examined. Regarding the study as a whole: cDNA sequencing could over-represent cells with high TCR expression.

To note about this clone: Its antigen is as yet unknown.

This CDR3 has 15 amino acids. Germline CDR1 and CDR2: SGHTA and FQGTGA. V trimming: 4 bases; J trimming: 1 base; junction bases outside the gene matches: 3. Isolated RNA was reverse transcribed in full, so expressed TCRB transcripts were sequenced. Naive, central memory and regulatory T cell samples averaged around 3.5 million immunoSEQ reads each. This table comes from immunoSEQ multiplex PCR, and its TCRdb copy is limited to in-frame clones, with some not included. This sample has 120,000 to 150,000 clones, with 8.5% to 12% found just once. Sequenced input: naive CD4+ T cells from blood. The rearrangement links TRBV7-3 to TRBJ2-1; 8 bases fit TRBD1. The receptor's source is a man aged 18 to 35 in good health. The CDR3, as DNA: TGTGCCAGCAGCTCCGGACAGGGATCCTACAATGAGCAGTTCTTC. This gives the protein CASSSGQGSYNEQFF.